The present T cell receptor beta chain was sequenced within a study of regulatory T cells in long-lasting Graves disease. Whole-study context: Graves' patients, newly diagnosed, had taken antithyroid drugs under 3 months. General observations from the study: Favored usage of TRBV28, TRBJ1-2 and TRBJ2-5 was recorded in persistent disease. Persistent Graves' patients had lower TCR diversity than newly diagnosed ones.

Documented time point: newly diagnosed GD, antithyroid drugs for less than 3 months. RNA extracted from PBMCs served as the sequencing template. The length of the CDR3 is 15 residues. Trimming stripped 2 bases from V and 4 bases from J, with 15 bases between. Germline loops: CDR1 MNHEY, CDR2 SVGAGI. In regard to this clonotype: Its matching antigen is unknown. A much larger clone is a single base away; this may be a read error.

Building the TCR beta libraries relied on iRepertoire HTBI primers, and CDR3 regions underwent Arm-PCR. MiXCR was run by TCRdb on the multiplex PCR reads, yielding one entry per CDR3 protein. This sample yields roughly 380,000 distinct CDR3 sequences, of which roughly 17% are seen a single time; roughly 27% belongs to the top ten. The sample was also linked to a second study, of T cells in Graves' hyperthyroidism and ophthalmopathy. In that study: HTBI primers were employed in a first-round RT-PCR of the TCR CDR3.

This chain uses TRBV6-5 with TRBJ2-7; D tentatively fits TRBD1 or TRBD2 (5 bases each). Sequenced material: peripheral blood mononuclear cells (PBMCs), taken at new diagnosis, from a patient treated with antithyroid drugs. The TCR comes from a man between 40 and 49 years old with Graves disease. In DNA form, the CDR3 reads TGTGCCAGCAGTTACCACGGGGACGGTTCTTACGAGCAGTACTTC. This translates into CASSYHGDGSYEQYF.